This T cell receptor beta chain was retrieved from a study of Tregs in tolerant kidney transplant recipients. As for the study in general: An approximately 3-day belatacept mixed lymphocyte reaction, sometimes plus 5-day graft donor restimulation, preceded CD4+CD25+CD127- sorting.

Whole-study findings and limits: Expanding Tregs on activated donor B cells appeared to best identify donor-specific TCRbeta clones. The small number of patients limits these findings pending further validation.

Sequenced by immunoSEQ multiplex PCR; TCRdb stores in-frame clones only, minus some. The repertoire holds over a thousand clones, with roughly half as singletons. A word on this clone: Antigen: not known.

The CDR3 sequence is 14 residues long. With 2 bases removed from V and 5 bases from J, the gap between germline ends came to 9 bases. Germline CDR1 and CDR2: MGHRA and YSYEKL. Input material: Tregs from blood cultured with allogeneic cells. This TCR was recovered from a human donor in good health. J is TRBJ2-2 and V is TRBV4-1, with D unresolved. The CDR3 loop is CASSQQQTTGELFF. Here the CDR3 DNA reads TGCGCCAGCAGCCAACAGCAGACTACCGGGGAGCTGTTTTTT.